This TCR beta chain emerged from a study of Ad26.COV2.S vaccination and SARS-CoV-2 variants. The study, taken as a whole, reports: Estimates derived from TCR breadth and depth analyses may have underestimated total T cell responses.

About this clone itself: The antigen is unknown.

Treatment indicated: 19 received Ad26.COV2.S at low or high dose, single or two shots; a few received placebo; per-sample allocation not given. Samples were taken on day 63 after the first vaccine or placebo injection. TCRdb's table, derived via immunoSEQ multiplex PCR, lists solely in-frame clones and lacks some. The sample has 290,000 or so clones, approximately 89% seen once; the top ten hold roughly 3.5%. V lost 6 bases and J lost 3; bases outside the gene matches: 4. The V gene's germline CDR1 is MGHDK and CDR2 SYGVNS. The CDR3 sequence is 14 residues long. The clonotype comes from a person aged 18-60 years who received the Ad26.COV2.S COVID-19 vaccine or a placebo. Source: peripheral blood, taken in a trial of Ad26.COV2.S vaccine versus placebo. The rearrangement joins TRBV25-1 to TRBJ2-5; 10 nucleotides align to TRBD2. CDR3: CASSPAGGKETQYF. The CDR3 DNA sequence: TGTGCCAGCAGCCCAGCGGGAGGGAAAGAGACCCAGTACTTC.